This entry concerns a single T cell receptor beta chain. As yet, its antigen is unknown. V was shortened by 6 bases and J by 2 bases, with 11 bases between the two germline ends. CDR3 size: 12 residues. Germline V lookup: CDR1 DFQATT, CDR2 SNEGSKA (reference sequence). Making use of molecular barcodes, quantitative 5'-RACE generated TCR beta libraries. TCRdb re-called the 5' RACE reads with MiXCR, one entry per CDR3 protein. Seen here are approximately 400,000 distinct CDR3 sequences, roughly 26% observed once, and the top ten hold 0.89%. This sample is part of a study of CD8 T cells in ankylosing spondylitis. Findings of the study overall: Apparently characteristic of ankylosing spondylitis blood was a TCR beta motif (eight highly homologous variants). Significant enrichment of disease-linked clones was reported in matched ankylosing spondylitis synovial fluid.

The rearrangement uses TRBV20-1 and TRBJ2-7; D not resolved. The material sequenced was blood, either unsorted or a sorted T cell fraction (not recorded which). The clonotype was recovered from a male donor with ankylosing spondylitis. Here the CDR3 reads CSASDETYEQYF. CDR3 sequence (DNA): TGCAGTGCCTCGGACGAGACCTACGAGCAGTACTTC.